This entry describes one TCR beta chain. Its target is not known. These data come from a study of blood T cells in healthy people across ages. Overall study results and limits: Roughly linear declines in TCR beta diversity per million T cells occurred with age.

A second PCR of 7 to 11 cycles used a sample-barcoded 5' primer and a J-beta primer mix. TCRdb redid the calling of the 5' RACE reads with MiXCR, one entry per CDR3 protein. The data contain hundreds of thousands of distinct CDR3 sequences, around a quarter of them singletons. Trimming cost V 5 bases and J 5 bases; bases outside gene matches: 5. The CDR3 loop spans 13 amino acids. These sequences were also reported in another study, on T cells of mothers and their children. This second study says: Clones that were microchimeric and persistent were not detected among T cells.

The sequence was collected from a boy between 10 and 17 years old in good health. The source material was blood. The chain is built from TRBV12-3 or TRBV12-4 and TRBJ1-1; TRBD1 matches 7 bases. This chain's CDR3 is CASSKQGRTEAFF. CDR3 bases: TGTGCCAGCAGTAAACAGGGGCGGACTGAAGCTTTCTTT.